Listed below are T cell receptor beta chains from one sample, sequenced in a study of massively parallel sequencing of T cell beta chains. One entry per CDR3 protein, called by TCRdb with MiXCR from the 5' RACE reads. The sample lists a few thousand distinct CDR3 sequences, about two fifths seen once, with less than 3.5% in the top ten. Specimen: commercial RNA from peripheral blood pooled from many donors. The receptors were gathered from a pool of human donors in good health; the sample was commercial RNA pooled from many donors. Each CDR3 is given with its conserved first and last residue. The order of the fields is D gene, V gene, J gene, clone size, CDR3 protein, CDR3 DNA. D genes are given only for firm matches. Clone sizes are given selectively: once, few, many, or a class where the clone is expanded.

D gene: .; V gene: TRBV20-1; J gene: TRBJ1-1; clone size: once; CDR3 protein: CSAPEGVRNTEAFF; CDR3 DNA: TGCAGTGCTCCAGAGGGGGTACGGAACACTGAAGCTTTCTTT
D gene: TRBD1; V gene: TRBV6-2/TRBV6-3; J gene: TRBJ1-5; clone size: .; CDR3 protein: CASRLTGVGQPQHF; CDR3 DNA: TGTGCCAGCAGATTGACAGGGGTAGGTCAGCCCCAGCATTTT
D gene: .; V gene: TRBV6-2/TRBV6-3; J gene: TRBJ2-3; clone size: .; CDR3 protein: CASSYRDSTDTQYF; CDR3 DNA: TGTGCCAGCAGTTACCGGGACTCCACAGATACGCAGTATTTT
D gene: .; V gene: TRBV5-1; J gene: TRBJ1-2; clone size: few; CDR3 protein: CASSLEGRNGYTF; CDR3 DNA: TGCGCCAGCAGCTTGGAGGGACGGAATGGCTACACCTTC
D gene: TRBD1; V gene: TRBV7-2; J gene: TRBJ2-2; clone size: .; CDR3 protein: CASSATGGSGELFF; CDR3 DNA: TGTGCCAGCAGCGCGACAGGGGGGTCCGGGGAGCTGTTTTTT
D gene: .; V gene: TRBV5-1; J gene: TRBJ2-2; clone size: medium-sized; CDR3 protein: CASKANTGELFF; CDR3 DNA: TGCGCCAGCAAGGCGAACACCGGGGAGCTGTTTTTT
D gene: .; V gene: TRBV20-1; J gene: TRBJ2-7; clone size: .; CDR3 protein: CSAREGLYSYEQYF; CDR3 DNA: TGCAGTGCTAGAGAGGGACTGTATTCCTACGAGCAGTACTTC
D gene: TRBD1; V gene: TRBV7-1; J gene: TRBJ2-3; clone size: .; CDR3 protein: CASSSGTGTDTQYF; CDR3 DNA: TGTGCCAGCAGCTCCGGGACAGGCACAGATACGCAGTATTTT
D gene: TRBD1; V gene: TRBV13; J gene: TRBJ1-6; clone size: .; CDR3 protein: CASSDRGPYNSPLHF; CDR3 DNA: TGTGCCAGCAGCGACAGGGGTCCGTATAATTCACCCCTCCACTTT
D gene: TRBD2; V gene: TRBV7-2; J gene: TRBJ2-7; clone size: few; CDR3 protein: CASSTSVSYEQYF; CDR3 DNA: TGTGCCAGCAGCACTAGCGTCTCCTACGAGCAGTACTTC
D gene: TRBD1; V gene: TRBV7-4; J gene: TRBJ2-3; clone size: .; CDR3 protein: CASSLATGGTEDTQYF; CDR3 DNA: TGTGCCAGCAGCTTAGCGACAGGGGGTACTGAGGATACGCAGTATTTT
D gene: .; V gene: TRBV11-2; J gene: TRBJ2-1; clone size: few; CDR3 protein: CASSLTDNEQFF; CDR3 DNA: TGTGCCAGCAGCTTAACAGACAATGAGCAGTTCTTC
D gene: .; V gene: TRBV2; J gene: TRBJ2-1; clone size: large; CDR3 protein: CASSEGGYNEQFF; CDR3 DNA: TGTGCCAGCAGTGAGGGGGGCTACAATGAGCAGTTCTTC
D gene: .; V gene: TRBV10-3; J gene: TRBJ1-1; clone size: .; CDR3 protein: CAIRAGMNTEAFF; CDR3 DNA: TGTGCCATTAGAGCAGGGATGAACACTGAAGCTTTCTTT
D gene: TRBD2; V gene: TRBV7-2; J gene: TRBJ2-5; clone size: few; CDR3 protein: CASSAPPGGETQYF; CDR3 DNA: TGTGCCAGCAGCGCTCCTCCGGGGGGAGAGACCCAGTACTTC
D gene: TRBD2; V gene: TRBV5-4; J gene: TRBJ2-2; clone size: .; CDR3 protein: CASSLSSGLAAGELFF; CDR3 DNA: TGTGCCAGCAGCTTGTCCTCGGGACTAGCTGCCGGGGAGCTGTTTTTT
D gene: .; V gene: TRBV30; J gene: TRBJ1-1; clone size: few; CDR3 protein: CAWSTGSTEAFF; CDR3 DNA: TGTGCCTGGAGTACAGGGTCCACTGAAGCTTTCTTT
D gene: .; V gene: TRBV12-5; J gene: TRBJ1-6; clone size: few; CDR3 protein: CASGLVLVAYNSPLHF; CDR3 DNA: TGTGCTAGTGGTTTGGTACTAGTAGCATATAATTCACCCCTCCACTTT
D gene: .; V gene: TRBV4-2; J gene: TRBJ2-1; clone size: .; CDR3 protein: CASSPPTGTNEQFF; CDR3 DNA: TGTGCCAGCAGCCCGCCAACTGGGACAAATGAGCAGTTCTTC
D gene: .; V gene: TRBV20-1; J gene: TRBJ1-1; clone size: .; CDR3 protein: CSAREGHWRDTEAFF; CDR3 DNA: TGCAGTGCTAGAGAGGGACACTGGCGCGACACTGAAGCTTTCTTT
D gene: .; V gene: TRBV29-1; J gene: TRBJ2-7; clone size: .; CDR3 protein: CSVKSLSYEQYF; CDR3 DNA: TGCAGCGTTAAGTCCCTCTCCTACGAGCAGTACTTC
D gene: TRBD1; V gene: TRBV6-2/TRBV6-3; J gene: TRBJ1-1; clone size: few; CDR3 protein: CASREGQGNTEAFF; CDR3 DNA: TGTGCCAGCAGAGAGGGACAGGGGAACACTGAAGCTTTCTTT
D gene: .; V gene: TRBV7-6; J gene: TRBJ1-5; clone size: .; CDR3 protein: CASSLAGRNSNQPQHF; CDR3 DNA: TGTGCCAGCAGCTTAGCTGGCAGAAATAGCAATCAGCCCCAGCATTTT
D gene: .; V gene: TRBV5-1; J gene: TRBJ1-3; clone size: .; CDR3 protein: CASSLDSIGSGNTIYF; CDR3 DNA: TGCGCCAGCAGCTTGGATAGCATCGGCTCTGGAAACACCATATATTTT
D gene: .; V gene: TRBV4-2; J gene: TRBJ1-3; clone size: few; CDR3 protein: CASSTRDTIYF; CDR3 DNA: TGTGCCAGCAGCACTCGGGACACCATATATTTT
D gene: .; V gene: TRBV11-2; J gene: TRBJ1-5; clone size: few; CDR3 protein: CASSLDRGGQPQHF; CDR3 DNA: TGTGCCAGCAGCTTAGATCGGGGAGGACAGCCCCAGCATTTT
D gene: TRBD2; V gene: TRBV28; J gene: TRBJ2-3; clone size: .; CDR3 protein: CASGGLGTDTQYF; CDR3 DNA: TGTGCCTCCGGGGGACTAGGCACAGATACGCAGTATTTT
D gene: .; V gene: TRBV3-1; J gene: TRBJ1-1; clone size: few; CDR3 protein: CASSQLLNTEAFF; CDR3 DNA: TGTGCCAGCAGCCAACTCTTGAACACTGAAGCTTTCTTT
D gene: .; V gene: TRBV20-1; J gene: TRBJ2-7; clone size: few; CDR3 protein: CSGWLSYEQYF; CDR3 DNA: TGCAGTGGTTGGCTTTCCTACGAGCAGTACTTC
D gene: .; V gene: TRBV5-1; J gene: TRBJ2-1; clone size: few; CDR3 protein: CASSLVGPNEQFF; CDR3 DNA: TGCGCCAGCAGCTTGGTAGGGCCCAATGAGCAGTTCTTC
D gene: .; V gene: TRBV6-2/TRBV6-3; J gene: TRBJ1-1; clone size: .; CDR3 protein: CASSYFPGLEAFF; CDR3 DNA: TGTGCCAGCAGTTACTTCCCCGGCCTTGAAGCTTTCTTT
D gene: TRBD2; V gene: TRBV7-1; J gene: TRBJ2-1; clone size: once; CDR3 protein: CASSLQREGYNEQFF; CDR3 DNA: TGTGCCAGCAGCCTCCAGCGGGAGGGATACAATGAGCAGTTCTTC
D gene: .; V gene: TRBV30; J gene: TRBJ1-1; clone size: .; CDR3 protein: CAWSWEGRSEAFF; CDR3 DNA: TGTGCCTGGAGTTGGGAAGGGAGGTCTGAAGCTTTCTTT
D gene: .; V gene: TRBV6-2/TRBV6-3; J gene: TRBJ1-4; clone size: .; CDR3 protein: CASSPLGDEKLFF; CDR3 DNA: TGTGCCAGCAGTCCCCTAGGGGATGAAAAACTGTTTTTT
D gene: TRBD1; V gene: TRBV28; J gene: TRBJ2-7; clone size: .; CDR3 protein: CASGGYSSYEQYF; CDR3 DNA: TGTGCCTCAGGGGGCTACAGCTCCTACGAGCAGTACTTC
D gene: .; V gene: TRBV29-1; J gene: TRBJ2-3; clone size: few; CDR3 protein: CSVERGTDTQYF; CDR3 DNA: TGCAGCGTTGAGAGGGGCACAGATACGCAGTATTTT
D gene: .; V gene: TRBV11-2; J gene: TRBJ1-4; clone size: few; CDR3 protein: CASSLERQLNEKLFF; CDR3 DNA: TGTGCCAGCAGCTTAGAGAGGCAGCTTAATGAAAAACTGTTTTTT
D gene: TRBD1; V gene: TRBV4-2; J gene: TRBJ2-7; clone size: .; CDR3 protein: CASSPGTGLGEQYF; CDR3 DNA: TGTGCCAGCAGCCCCGGGACAGGTCTGGGAGAGCAGTACTTC
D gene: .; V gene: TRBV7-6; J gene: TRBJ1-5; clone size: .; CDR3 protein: CASSLEQNQHQHF; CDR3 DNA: TGTGCCAGCAGCTTAGAACAGAATCAGCACCAGCATTTT
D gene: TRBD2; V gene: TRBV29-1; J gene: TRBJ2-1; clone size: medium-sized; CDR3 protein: CSVGGGSYNEQFF; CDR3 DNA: TGCAGCGTTGGCGGGGGCTCCTACAATGAGCAGTTCTTC
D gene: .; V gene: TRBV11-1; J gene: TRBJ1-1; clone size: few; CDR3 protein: CASSLAARQNTEAFF; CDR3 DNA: TGTGCCAGCAGCTTAGCTGCCAGGCAGAACACTGAAGCTTTCTTT
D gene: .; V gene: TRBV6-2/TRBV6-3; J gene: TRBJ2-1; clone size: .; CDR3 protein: CASSYENYNEQFF; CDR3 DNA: TGTGCCAGCAGTTACGAAAACTACAATGAGCAGTTCTTC
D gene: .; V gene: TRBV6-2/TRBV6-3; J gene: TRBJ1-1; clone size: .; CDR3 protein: CASSSTGTGEAFF; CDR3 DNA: TGTGCCAGCAGTTCCACAGGGACGGGTGAAGCTTTCTTT
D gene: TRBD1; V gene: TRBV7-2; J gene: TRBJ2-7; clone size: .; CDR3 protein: CASSFHDRGYEQYF; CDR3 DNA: TGTGCCAGCAGCTTCCATGACAGGGGCTACGAGCAGTACTTC
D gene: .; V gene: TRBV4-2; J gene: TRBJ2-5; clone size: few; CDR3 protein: CASSLNGIQETQYF; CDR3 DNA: TGTGCCAGCAGCCTAAACGGGATCCAAGAGACCCAGTACTTC
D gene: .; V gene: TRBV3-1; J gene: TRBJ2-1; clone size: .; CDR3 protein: CASSLEGSYNEQFF; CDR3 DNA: TGTGCCAGCAGCCTGGAGGGGAGCTACAATGAGCAGTTCTTC
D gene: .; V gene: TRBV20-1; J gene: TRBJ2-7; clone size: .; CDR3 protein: CSASPGRYEQYF; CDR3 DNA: TGCAGTGCTAGTCCAGGGAGATACGAGCAGTACTTC
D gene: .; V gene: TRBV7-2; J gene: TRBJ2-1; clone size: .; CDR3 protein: CASSVQRYNEQFF; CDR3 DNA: TGTGCCAGCAGCGTACAGAGATACAATGAGCAGTTCTTC
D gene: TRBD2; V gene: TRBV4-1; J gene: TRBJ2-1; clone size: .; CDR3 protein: CASSQDDDGRAREQFF; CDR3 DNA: TGCGCCAGCAGCCAAGATGATGACGGGAGGGCCAGGGAGCAGTTCTTC
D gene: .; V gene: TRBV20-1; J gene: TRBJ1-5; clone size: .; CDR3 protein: CSARPTNQPQHF; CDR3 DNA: TGCAGTGCTAGACCAACTAATCAGCCCCAGCATTTT
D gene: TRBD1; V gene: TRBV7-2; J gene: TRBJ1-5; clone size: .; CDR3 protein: CASSQGSNQPQHF; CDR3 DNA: TGTGCCAGCTCACAGGGGAGCAATCAGCCCCAGCATTTT